This is a list of T cell receptor beta chains from one sample in a study of T cell responses to AZD1222 COVID-19 vaccine. Assay: immunoSEQ multiplex PCR; the TCRdb copy retains only in-frame clones and omits some. The table records about 160,000 clones, 75% to 90% of them present only once. Source: peripheral blood, taken on day 0 of AZD1222 vaccination. The receptors were gathered from an adult in good health. CDR3s include the opening cysteine and the closing phenylalanine or tryptophan. The D gene is left open where the match is weak. Some rows have no size entry. The others give once, few or many, or a class for an expanded clone.

14 | . | TRBJ1-4 | . | TRBV5-1 | CASSLKGGGEKLFF | TGCGCCAGCAGCTTGAAGGGGGGCGGCGAAAAACTGTTTTTT
19 | . | TRBJ2-3 | TRBD2 | TRBV18 | CASSPNQTPPGLEADTQYF | TGTGCCAGCTCACCGAATCAAACCCCACCGGGACTAGAAGCAGATACGCAGTATTTT
13 | . | TRBJ2-3 | . | TRBV30 | CAWGTRATDTQYF | TGTGCCTGGGGGACCAGGGCCACAGATACGCAGTATTTT
14 | . | TRBJ2-3 | . | TRBV9 | CASQKGAGTDTQYF | TGTGCCAGCCAGAAAGGGGCGGGCACAGATACGCAGTATTTT
18 | . | TRBJ1-5 | . | TRBV6-1 | CASSVGSRGKLGGQPQHF | TGTGCCAGCAGTGTAGGGAGTCGGGGAAAATTGGGTGGACAGCCCCAGCATTTT
16 | . | TRBJ1-3 | . | TRBV5-6 | CASSATGSAGGNTIYF | TGTGCCAGCAGCGCCACAGGGTCCGCAGGGGGAAACACCATATATTTT
12 | . | TRBJ1-2 | . | TRBV3-1/TRBV3-2 | CASSQTTYGYTF | TGTGCCAGCAGCCAGACGACATATGGCTACACCTTC
15 | once | TRBJ1-5 | . | TRBV2 | CASSEGGGAHQPQHF | TGTGCCAGCAGTGAAGGCGGAGGGGCCCATCAGCCCCAGCATTTT
13 | . | TRBJ2-5 | . | TRBV7-3 | CASSLGGRETQYF | TGTGCCAGCAGCTTAGGGGGACGAGAGACCCAGTACTTC
13 | . | TRBJ2-1 | . | TRBV28 | CASILGDSGEQFF | TGTGCCAGCATCCTCGGGGACTCGGGCGAGCAGTTCTTC
13 | once | TRBJ2-4 | . | TRBV4-3 | CASSQDRRGGQYF | TGCGCCAGCAGCCAAGACAGGAGGGGAGGTCAGTACTTC
14 | . | TRBJ1-1 | . | TRBV28 | CASSDPGQFTEAFF | TGTGCCAGCAGCGACCCTGGACAGTTCACTGAAGCTTTCTTT
16 | . | TRBJ1-5 | . | TRBV19 | CASSIKTVYSNQPQHF | TGTGCCAGTAGTATCAAGACAGTCTATAGCAATCAGCCCCAGCATTTT
15 | . | TRBJ1-5 | . | TRBV6-5 | CASSPVEGSNQPQHF | TGTGCCAGCAGCCCGGTTGAGGGTAGCAATCAGCCCCAGCATTTT
16 | once | TRBJ2-7 | TRBD2 | TRBV6-2/TRBV6-3 | CASSYSGTSGGREQYF | TGTGCCAGCAGTTACTCGGGGACTAGCGGGGGCCGGGAGCAGTACTTC
12 | . | TRBJ1-2 | TRBD1 | TRBV9 | CASSVGTVGYTF | TGTGCCAGCAGCGTGGGGACAGTTGGCTACACCTTC
14 | . | TRBJ1-2 | . | TRBV27 | CASTRRGGLYGYTF | TGTGCCAGCACGCGGCGTGGAGGGCTTTATGGCTACACCTTC
15 | once | TRBJ1-1 | . | TRBV9 | CASSPEGRLNTEAFF | TGTGCCAGCAGCCCCGAAGGCAGGTTGAACACTGAAGCTTTCTTT